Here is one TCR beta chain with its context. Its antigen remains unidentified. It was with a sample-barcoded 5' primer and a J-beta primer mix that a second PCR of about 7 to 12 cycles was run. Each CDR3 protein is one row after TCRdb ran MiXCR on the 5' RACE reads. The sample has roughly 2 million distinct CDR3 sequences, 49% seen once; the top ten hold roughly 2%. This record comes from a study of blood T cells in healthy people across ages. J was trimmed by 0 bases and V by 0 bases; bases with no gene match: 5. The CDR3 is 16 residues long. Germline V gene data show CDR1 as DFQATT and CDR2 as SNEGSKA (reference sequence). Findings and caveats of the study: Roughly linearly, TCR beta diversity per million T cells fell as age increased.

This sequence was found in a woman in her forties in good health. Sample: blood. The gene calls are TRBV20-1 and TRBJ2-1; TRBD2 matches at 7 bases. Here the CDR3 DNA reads TGCAGTGCTAGAGATCAGCGGGGAAACTCCTACAATGAGCAGTTCTTC. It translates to CSARDQRGNSYNEQFF.